These T cell receptor beta chains were read from a single sample in a study of cytomegalovirus exposure and HLA in healthy donors. Profiled with immunoSEQ multiplex PCR; TCRdb holds only in-frame clones, not every one. The sample records 110,000 to 150,000 clones, roughly nine tenths being singletons. Sequenced sample: PBMCs. The source of these receptors is a man aged 18 to 30 in good health and CMV-seronegative. Each CDR3 is given with its conserved first and last residue. The D gene is left open where the match is weak.

J	D	V	CDR3
TRBJ1-2	TRBD1	TRBV27	CASSWGQNYGYTF
TRBJ2-7	.	TRBV7-2	CASSLSDSYEQYF
TRBJ1-2	.	TRBV6-5	CASSYSNRGNYGYTF
TRBJ2-1	TRBD2	TRBV28	CASGSGSSYNEQFF
TRBJ1-2	TRBD1	TRBV15	CATSQGEGQASSNYGYTF
TRBJ1-5	TRBD1	TRBV6-1	CASSEAEGAGVPQRPQHF
TRBJ1-1	.	TRBV6-1	CASRSGTINTEAFF
TRBJ2-7	TRBD2	TRBV7-6	CASSSGGTSHEQYF
TRBJ2-2	.	TRBV7-6	CASSFSRSGELFF
TRBJ1-6	.	TRBV19	CASKRDTLSSYNSPLHF
TRBJ2-7	TRBD1	TRBV7-9	CASSLGQANRFYEQYF
TRBJ2-3	.	TRBV13	CASSLGGSPPDTQYF
TRBJ1-1	.	TRBV7-8	CASSLGPGNTEAFF
TRBJ1-1	.	TRBV27	CASSSRWTMITEAFF
TRBJ1-5	.	TRBV7-9	CASSFGQGNQPQHF
TRBJ1-1	.	TRBV12-5	CASGLAPGAFF
TRBJ1-5	.	TRBV28	CASSFGGSDQPQHF
TRBJ2-7	.	TRBV5-6	CASSLQGSSYEQYF
TRBJ2-7	.	TRBV10-3	CAISPLDLSVSYEQYF
TRBJ1-1	TRBD1	TRBV6-9	CASSSQGVNTEAFF
TRBJ2-3	TRBD1	TRBV29-1	CSVGGPGQVTDTQYF
TRBJ2-1	TRBD1	TRBV28	CASSPAPSQGWNEQFF
TRBJ2-3	.	TRBV18	CASSPSGFYITDTQYF
TRBJ2-7	.	TRBV27	CASGAGLTYEQYF
TRBJ2-1	.	TRBV28	CASSGLTSSYNEQFF
TRBJ2-2	TRBD2	TRBV27	CASSLSGDQPAGELFF
TRBJ1-5	.	TRBV5-1	CASSLTVNQPQHF
TRBJ2-1	.	TRBV5-5	CASSLASLVPSEQFF
TRBJ1-5	.	TRBV4-1	CASSQRRSAKNQPQHF
TRBJ2-1	.	TRBV30	CAWGRQAVSYNEQFF
TRBJ1-1	.	TRBV25-1	CASSERETEAFF
TRBJ2-7	.	TRBV11-2	CASSPISRYEQYF
TRBJ2-1	TRBD2	TRBV6-5	CASSYRGVHNEQFF
TRBJ2-1	.	TRBV2	CAGARLSYNEQFF
TRBJ2-1	TRBD2	TRBV27	CASSVAGEGYNEQFF
TRBJ2-7	TRBD1	TRBV6-5	CASISGGGDEQYF
TRBJ2-1	.	TRBV4-1	CASSPGTTMDNEQFF
TRBJ2-2	.	TRBV27	CASRRSLNTGELFF
TRBJ1-4	.	TRBV6-5	CASSYLGGAEKLFF
TRBJ1-2	TRBD1	TRBV2	CASSSTGGYGYTF
TRBJ2-7	.	TRBV6-1	CASWDIRQYEQYF
TRBJ2-7	TRBD2	TRBV28	CASRPLGGSSAYEQYF
TRBJ2-1	.	TRBV7-6	CASSLEWLDEQFF